This T cell receptor (beta chain) was identified in a study of early T cells in non-severe SARS-CoV-2 infection. The table lists this clonotype with many counts. This CDR3 comprises 12 residues. V was trimmed by 5 bases and J by 9 bases, leaving 11 bases between them. Germline V gives CDR1 LGHDT, CDR2 YNNKEL (reference sequence). MiXCR was run by TCRdb on the 5' RACE reads, yielding one entry per CDR3 protein. The sample includes under 50,000 distinct CDR3 sequences, about 4.2% of them seen just once. The chain is built from TRBV3-1 and TRBJ2-1, with D uncertain. The receptor comes from an adult who was a healthcare worker with PCR-confirmed SARS-CoV-2 infection or an uninfected control (not recorded which). The sequenced sample consisted of whole blood. The CDR3 reads CASSRTAGEQFF. DNA of the CDR3: TGTGCCAGCAGCAGAACGGCTGGTGAGCAGTTCTTC.